This is a list of T cell receptor beta chains from one sample in a study of early T cells in non-severe SARS-CoV-2 infection. Each CDR3 protein gets one entry after TCRdb re-called the 5' RACE reads with MiXCR. The profile shows tens of thousands of distinct CDR3 sequences, around an eighth of them singletons. Here the sequenced sample was whole blood, taken at baseline. These receptors came from an adult who was a healthcare worker with PCR-confirmed SARS-CoV-2 infection or an uninfected control (not recorded which). CDR3s include the opening cysteine and the closing phenylalanine or tryptophan. D genes are given only for firm matches. A clone size is listed for some rows: how often the clone was seen (once, few, many), or a class if it is expanded.

>TRBV2|TRBJ2-3|many|TRBD2
CASLSGGNTDTQYF
TGTGCCAGCCTGAGCGGGGGGAACACAGATACGCAGTATTTT
>TRBV5-4|TRBJ2-2|few|NA
CASSFDLAGELFF
TGTGCCAGCAGCTTTGATTTGGCCGGGGAGCTGTTTTTT
>TRBV7-6|TRBJ1-1|many|TRBD1
CASSSWTGPNTEAFF
TGTGCCAGCAGCTCATGGACAGGGCCGAACACTGAAGCTTTCTTT
>TRBV7-9|TRBJ1-1|NA|NA
CASSSPTGATEAFF
TGTGCCAGCAGTTCACCGACGGGGGCTACTGAAGCTTTCTTT
>TRBV29-1|TRBJ2-1|many|NA
CSVEWGNEQFF
TGCAGCGTTGAATGGGGGAATGAGCAGTTCTTC
>TRBV5-1|TRBJ2-3|NA|TRBD1
CASSIGQGTDTQYF
TGCGCCAGCAGCATAGGACAGGGCACAGATACGCAGTATTTT
>TRBV6-1|TRBJ1-4|NA|NA
CASSEGRRRRPNEKLFF
TGTGCCAGCAGTGAAGGACGGAGGCGCCGCCCGAATGAAAAACTGTTTTTT
>TRBV20-1|TRBJ2-4|many|NA
CSARDQSVGVAKNIQYF
TGCAGTGCTAGAGATCAGTCCGTGGGGGTCGCCAAAAACATTCAGTACTTC
>TRBV6-5|TRBJ2-7|NA|NA
CASSYSRVTYEQYF
TGTGCCAGCAGTTACTCGAGGGTGACGTACGAGCAGTACTTC
>TRBV18|TRBJ2-7|many|NA
CASSPPGAWQGQSYEQYF
TGTGCCAGCTCACCACCCGGGGCCTGGCAGGGCCAGTCCTACGAGCAGTACTTC
>TRBV6-2/TRBV6-3|TRBJ2-5|NA|NA
CASRDYSYQETQYF
TGTGCCAGCAGGGACTATTCGTACCAAGAGACCCAGTACTTC
>TRBV7-2|TRBJ2-2|many|NA
CASSSGASNTGELFF
TGTGCCAGCAGTTCCGGGGCCTCGAACACCGGGGAGCTGTTTTTT
>TRBV10-2|TRBJ2-5|NA|NA
CARGIWTQYF
TGCGCCAGGGGCATTTGGACCCAGTACTTC
>TRBV18|TRBJ2-3|few|TRBD2
CASSRRTSESTDTQYF
TGTGCCAGCTCACGACGGACTAGCGAGAGCACAGATACGCAGTATTTT
>TRBV3-1|TRBJ1-6|NA|NA
CASSPTDLHNSPLHF
TGTGCCAGCAGCCCTACGGACCTACATAATTCACCCCTCCACTTT
>TRBV28|TRBJ1-2|NA|NA
CASSSRYGYTF
TGTGCCAGCAGTTCCCGCTATGGCTACACCTTC
>TRBV7-2|TRBJ2-2|many|NA
CASSRDSQSSAELFF
TGTGCCAGCAGCCGGGACTCGCAATCTTCTGCGGAGCTGTTTTTT
>TRBV2|TRBJ1-1|many|TRBD1
CASSHPDRAAVAFF
TGTGCCAGCAGTCACCCGGACAGGGCCGCCGTGGCTTTCTTT
>TRBV7-2|TRBJ1-6|few|TRBD1
CASSPGTGHNSPLHF
TGTGCCAGCAGTCCCGGGACAGGACATAATTCACCCCTCCACTTT
>TRBV7-8|TRBJ1-6|few|NA
CASSILEQGASPLHF
TGTGCCAGCAGCATCCTAGAACAGGGTGCTTCACCCCTCCACTTT
>TRBV6-5|TRBJ1-1|few|NA
CASSYGPRDTEAFF
TGTGCCAGCAGTTATGGGCCGCGCGACACTGAAGCTTTCTTT
>TRBV28|TRBJ2-7|few|NA
CASSPTPPYEQYF
TGTGCCAGCAGTCCAACTCCGCCCTACGAGCAGTACTTC
>TRBV20-1|TRBJ1-4|few|NA
CSARGGRNEKLFF
TGCAGTGCTAGGGGGGGGCGAAATGAAAAACTGTTTTTT
>TRBV20-1|TRBJ2-3|NA|NA
CTVREGETDTQYF
TGCACCGTAAGAGAGGGGGAGACAGATACGCAGTATTTT
>TRBV6-5|TRBJ1-1|NA|NA
CASSSSPRNTEAFF
TGTGCCAGCAGTTCATCTCCGAGGAACACTGAAGCTTTCTTT
>TRBV2|TRBJ1-2|many|NA
CASSGPANYGYTF
TGTGCCAGCAGTGGACCCGCTAACTATGGCTACACCTTC
>TRBV10-3|TRBJ2-1|NA|NA
CAISARDQLNNEQFF
TGTGCCATCAGTGCCCGGGACCAACTGAACAATGAGCAGTTCTTC
>TRBV7-8|TRBJ2-1|few|NA
CASSSRGVARGTYNEQFF
TGTGCCAGCAGCTCCCGAGGGGTCGCGCGAGGTACCTACAATGAGCAGTTCTTC
>TRBV20-1|TRBJ1-1|many|NA
CSVPLGATEAFF
TGCAGTGTCCCCTTAGGGGCCACTGAAGCTTTCTTT
>TRBV18|TRBJ1-3|NA|NA
CASSRRGSRLRHTIYF
TGTGCCAGCTCAAGAAGGGGCAGCCGTTTAAGACACACCATATATTTT
>TRBV6-6|TRBJ2-7|many|NA
CASSSPGGGGLYEQYF
TGTGCCAGCAGTAGCCCAGGAGGGGGGGGCCTCTACGAGCAGTACTTC
>TRBV11-2|TRBJ2-5|NA|NA
CASSLTVTQETQYF
TGTGCCAGCAGCTTGACAGTGACACAAGAGACCCAGTACTTC
>TRBV12-3/TRBV12-4|TRBJ2-3|few|NA
CASSLEGLSTDTQYF
TGTGCCAGCAGCCTAGAGGGGCTTAGCACAGATACGCAGTATTTT
>TRBV29-1|TRBJ1-2|few|NA
CSVEVNTNYGYTF
TGCAGCGTTGAAGTGAACACAAACTATGGCTACACCTTC
>TRBV28|TRBJ2-7|NA|NA
CASSPPQGGYEQYF
TGTGCCAGCAGTCCGCCCCAGGGGGGCTACGAGCAGTACTTC
>TRBV28|TRBJ2-3|few|NA
CASRPLKAESTDTQYF
TGTGCCAGCAGGCCCCTCAAGGCTGAGAGCACAGATACGCAGTATTTT
>TRBV7-2|TRBJ1-5|NA|TRBD1
CASSFDRVNQPQHF
TGTGCCAGCAGCTTCGACAGGGTGAACCAGCCCCAGCATTTT
>TRBV9|TRBJ2-5|NA|TRBD1
CASSPSDRGYTGTQYF
TGTGCCAGCAGCCCCTCGGACAGGGGCTATACAGGGACCCAGTACTTC
>TRBV11-3|TRBJ1-4|NA|TRBD1
CASSLARGIEKLFF
TGTGCCAGCAGCTTAGCCAGGGGGATTGAAAAACTGTTTTTT
>TRBV28|TRBJ1-1|many|NA
CATLGRGNTEAFF
TGTGCCACCTTGGGAAGGGGAAACACTGAAGCTTTCTTT
>TRBV3-1|TRBJ2-3|many|TRBD2
CASSHHGTSGGDTQYF
TGTGCCAGCAGCCACCACGGGACTAGCGGGGGAGATACGCAGTATTTT
>TRBV4-1|TRBJ2-2|NA|TRBD1
CASSQPKEIGTGPTGELFF
TGCGCCAGCAGCCAACCCAAAGAAATAGGGACAGGGCCAACCGGGGAGCTGTTTTTT
>TRBV2|TRBJ2-1|few|TRBD2
CASSVAGGSVNEQFF
TGTGCCAGCAGTGTAGCGGGGGGGTCAGTAAATGAGCAGTTCTTC
>TRBV7-9|TRBJ2-7|few|NA
CASSFGSGTYEQYF
TGTGCCAGCAGCTTTGGATCCGGGACCTACGAGCAGTACTTC
>TRBV20-1|TRBJ2-1|few|TRBD2
CSARDPGVLAGVEQFF
TGCAGTGCTAGAGATCCGGGCGTGCTAGCGGGGGTTGAGCAGTTCTTC
>TRBV7-8|TRBJ1-1|many|TRBD1
CASSSQGQVNTEAFF
TGTGCCAGCAGCTCCCAAGGACAGGTGAACACTGAAGCTTTCTTT
>TRBV7-9|TRBJ2-1|few|NA
CASSSETSRDEQFF
TGTGCCAGCAGCTCAGAGACTAGTAGGGATGAGCAGTTCTTC
>TRBV7-9|TRBJ2-5|NA|NA
CASTQGDETQYF
TGTGCCAGCACACAGGGAGACGAGACCCAGTACTTC
>TRBV27|TRBJ2-3|few|TRBD2
CASSLIQVAGGRQYF
TGTGCCAGCAGTTTGATTCAGGTGGCGGGGGGGAGGCAGTATTTT
>TRBV5-6|TRBJ1-2|many|NA
CASSPQIYGRGYTF
TGTGCCAGCAGCCCACAGATTTACGGTCGGGGCTACACCTTC
>TRBV12-3/TRBV12-4|TRBJ2-1|few|NA
CASSFVGGDGQFF
TGTGCCAGCAGTTTCGTGGGGGGCGATGGGCAGTTCTTC
>TRBV12-3/TRBV12-4|TRBJ2-3|NA|NA
CASRKPGSGTDTQYF
TGTGCCAGCAGGAAGCCTGGGAGCGGCACAGATACGCAGTATTTT
>TRBV29-1|TRBJ2-7|NA|NA
CSAQSGMGTSEQYF
TGCAGCGCCCAAAGCGGCATGGGGACCAGCGAGCAGTACTTC